This TCR beta chain is from a study of OX40 agonist ivuxolimab in advanced cancers. Study in general: Given to patients was ivuxolimab, an agonistic anti-OX40 (CD134) antibody.

Trimming pared 6 bases from V and 12 bases from J, leaving 14 bases between. The CDR3 contains 11 residues. Looked up from germline, CDR1 is KGHSY and CDR2 is FQNENV. Study-wide results and caveats: Clonal expansion among partial responders at 0.1-3.0 mg/kg ranked near the lowest.

This clone was counted between two and nine times. No antigen is known for it. Generated by immunoSEQ multiplex PCR, the TCRdb table keeps only in-frame clones and is missing some. The sample has about 8,000 clones, about 67% seen once. V gene TRBV16 combines with J gene TRBJ1-2; a weak D match, TRBD1 (6 bases). The sequence was obtained from an adult with an advanced solid tumor such as melanoma, head and neck, liver or kidney cancer. Sequences were derived from CD4+ or CD8+ T cells sorted from blood, sampled in a trial of the OX40 agonist ivuxolimab. The CDR3 loop is CASSRSGGHTF. CDR3 sequence (DNA): TGTGCCAGCAGTCGTAGCGGGGGCCACACCTTC.